This T cell receptor (beta chain) was identified in a study of T-cell memory formation after mild COVID-19. Across the whole study: Largely, the TCR clusters proved donor specific.

This clonotype was counted many times. TCRdb re-called the 5' RACE reads with MiXCR, one entry per CDR3 protein. The sample lists more than 120,000 distinct CDR3 sequences, approximately 5.7% seen once, with 2% to 2.5% in the top ten. This CDR3 has 17 amino acids. Germline trimming cut 0 bases from V and 7 bases from J; bases unmatched to any gene: 8. Germline lookup yields CDR1 SEHNR and CDR2 FQNEAQ (reference sequence). The chain carries TRBV7-9 and TRBJ2-1; the match to TRBD1 covers 11 bases. What was sequenced was PBMCs or a T cell subset sorted from them (not recorded which). This receptor was obtained from an adult woman who had mild COVID-19 (a few samples of this study predate the infection). Cell type and time point are not known. The CDR3 coding sequence is TGTGCCAGCAGCTTAGCGTTAGGGACAGGGGGAGAAAATGAGCAGTTCTTC. Translation gives CASSLALGTGGENEQFF.